Presented here are 20 T cell receptor beta chains from one specimen sequenced in a study of OX40 agonist ivuxolimab in advanced cancers. This table comes from immunoSEQ multiplex PCR, and its TCRdb copy is limited to in-frame clones, with some not included. The sample records 53,000 or so clones, more than 75% being singletons. Here the sequenced sample was CD4+ or CD8+ T cells sorted from blood, taken in a trial of the OX40 agonist ivuxolimab. These receptors were obtained from an adult with an advanced solid tumor such as melanoma, head and neck, liver or kidney cancer.

The chain has TRBV25-1 and TRBJ2-1; maybe TRBD1 (5 bases). Germline values: CDR1 MGHDK, CDR2 SYGVNS. V gave up 5 bases and J gave up 0 bases, with 14 bases separating them. The CDR3 runs to 16 residues. CDR3 sequence: CASSTTEYSSYNEQFF. The CDR3 DNA is TGTGCCAGCAGTACGACAGAGTACAGCTCCTACAATGAGCAGTTCTTC.

This chain uses TRBV7-2 with TRBJ1-4; D is unclear. The germline V and J ends were trimmed by 2 bases and 8 bases, with 9 bases remaining between them. CDR1 is SGHTA and CDR2 is FQGNSA in the germline V gene. This CDR3 is 13 amino acids long. The DNA for the CDR3 is TGTGCCAGCAGCTTATCCCACGGCGAAAAACTGTTTTTT. Residues: CASSLSHGEKLFF.

V usage is TRBV7-3 and J usage is TRBJ2-7; a possible D gene is TRBD2 (6 bases). Germline V lookup: CDR1 SGHTA, CDR2 FQGTGA. This CDR3 comprises 13 residues. Trimming removed 3 bases from V and 3 bases from J, with 9 bases in between. CDR3 in DNA: TGTGCCAGCAGCTTGGCAGCGGGCTACGAGCAGTACTTC. This gives the protein CASSLAAGYEQYF.

This chain uses TRBV19 with TRBJ2-3, with a tentative D call TRBD2 (5 bases). V lost 10 bases, J lost 0 bases, and 8 bases lay in between. This CDR3 spans 12 amino acids. Germline V gives CDR1 LNHDA, CDR2 SQIVND (reference sequence). For the CDR3, the DNA is TGTGCCAAGAAGCGGAGCACAGATACGCAGTATTTT. It codes for CAKKRSTDTQYF.

The V gene is TRBV9, the J gene TRBJ2-3, with TRBD2 matching 9 bases. The CDR3 totals 16 residues. V gave up 0 bases and J gave up 4 bases; unmatched junction bases: 6. Germline CDR1 reads SGDLS; CDR2 reads YYNGEE. CDR3 amino acids: CASSVEAGGLPDTQYF. Written as DNA, the CDR3 is TGTGCCAGCAGCGTAGAGGCGGGAGGGCTGCCAGATACGCAGTATTTT.

V usage is TRBV9 and J usage is TRBJ2-2; TRBD2 might be the D (6 bases). V was shortened by 4 bases and J by 6 bases, with 16 bases between the two germline ends. The CDR3 covers 15 residues. Germline CDR1 reads SGDLS; CDR2 reads YYNGEE. CDR3 nucleotides: TGTGCCAGCAGCCTTGATGGGACTCCAGCCGGGGAGCTGTTTTTT. Translated, it gives CASSLDGTPAGELFF.

This sequence joins TRBV7-3 and TRBJ2-2; possible D gene TRBD1, 6 bases. Germline V gene sequence: CDR1 SGHTA, CDR2 FQGTGA. Trimming cost V 5 bases and J 0 bases, with 16 bases left between them. This CDR3 has 17 amino acids. CDR3 in DNA: TGTGCCAGCAGCACCCCACCCGGGACACCGAACACCGGGGAGCTGTTTTTT. Translated, it gives CASSTPPGTPNTGELFF.

There are a few counts of this clone. This sequence joins TRBV5-8 and TRBJ2-6, with D hard to call. CDR1 and CDR2 (germline): SGHTS, YDEGEE. Deletions cut 2 bases from V and 0 bases from J, with 6 bases between. The CDR3 is made up of 15 amino acids. CDR3 nucleotide sequence: TGTGCCAGCAGCTTACAGATCTCTGGGGCCAACGTCCTGACTTTC. This sequence encodes CASSLQISGANVLTF.

The rearrangement links TRBV27 to TRBJ2-1; D may be TRBD1 or TRBD2 (5 bases each). From germline, CDR1 is MNHEY and CDR2 SMNVEV (reference sequence). The V and J ends lost 2 bases and 3 bases respectively, with 29 bases between them. This CDR3 has 21 amino acids. The CDR3 DNA is TGTGCCAGCAGTTTACTCCCCCCTGGGGACCCGGTACGGTGGTTCTACAATGAGCAGTTCTTC. Protein product: CASSLLPPGDPVRWFYNEQFF.

The V call is TRBV9, the J call TRBJ2-7, with 12 bases aligning to TRBD2. Trimming at V came to 2 bases and at J to 3 bases, leaving 3 bases not matched to a gene. Per germline, CDR1 SGDLS and CDR2 YYNGEE. This CDR3 comprises 15 residues. CDR3 sequence reads: CASSVGLAGNYEQYF. CDR3 DNA: TGTGCCAGCAGCGTTGGACTAGCGGGGAACTACGAGCAGTACTTC.

The chain links TRBV28 to TRBJ1-1, with D unclear. Trimming stripped 4 bases from V and 11 bases from J, with 14 bases between. Germline CDR1 MDHEN, CDR2 SYDVKM. The CDR3 extends over 12 amino acids. CDR3: CASSSILGLAFF. The CDR3 DNA reads TGTGCCAGCAGTTCTATCCTAGGTTTGGCTTTCTTT.

This clone was found a few times. The chain employs TRBV5-4 and TRBJ2-5; 8 bases map to TRBD2. V lost 0 bases to trimming and J lost 5 bases; unmatched junction nucleotides: 6. Germline V gene data show CDR1 as SGHNT and CDR2 as YYREEE (reference sequence). The CDR3 consists of 15 residues. The CDR3 bases are TGTGCCAGCAGCTTGGCCGGGAGGGCTTCTGAGACCCAGTACTTC. This encodes CASSLAGRASETQYF. Based on the CDR3 plus reference TRBV5-4 and TRBJ2-5, the full variable domain is ETGVTQSPTHLIKTRGQQVTLRCSSQSGHNTVSWYQQALGQGPQFIFQYYREEENGRGNFPPRFSGLQFPNYSSELNVNALELDDSALYLCASSLAGRASETQYFGPGTRLLVL.

The chain links TRBV4-2 to TRBJ1-5, with D possibly TRBD1 on 5 matching bases. Trimming shortened V by 0 bases and J by 5 bases, and 14 bases separated the two germline ends. CDR3 size: 16 residues. Germline CDR1 is LGHNA and CDR2 is YNFKEQ. This CDR3 reads CASSQEGSGRDQPQHF. The CDR3 coding sequence is TGTGCCAGCAGCCAAGAAGGGTCAGGGCGGGATCAGCCCCAGCATTTT.

This rearrangement joins TRBV16 to TRBJ2-7; D is perhaps TRBD1 (5 bases). The CDR3 runs 14 residues. Trimming left V 1 base short and J 1 base short, with 8 bases between. Germline V gene lookup returns CDR1 KGHSY and CDR2 FQNENV. The CDR3 region has the DNA TGTGCCAGCAGCCAATTAGACAGATCCTACGAGCAGTACTTC. It is translated as CASSQLDRSYEQYF.

The J gene is TRBJ2-5, the V gene TRBV27; the match to TRBD2 covers 10 bases. The CDR3 is 18 residues long. The ends lost 4 bases at V and 2 bases at J; junction bases unmatched: 13. CDR1 is MNHEY, CDR2 SMNVEV, per germline (reference sequence). CDR3 nucleotides: TGTGCCAGCAGTTCCTTTAGCGGGAGGATCGTTGGGCAAGAGACCCAGTACTTC. It translates to CASSSFSGRIVGQETQYF.

The J gene is TRBJ1-2, the V gene TRBV6-1, with D maybe TRBD1 (6 bases). The germline CDR1 and CDR2 sequences are MNHNS and SASEGT. Between the trimmed V and J ends, which lost 6 bases and 5 bases, there was a span of 13 bases. CDR3 size: 13 residues. In DNA, the CDR3 is TGTGCCAGCAGGTATACAGGGAGTTATGGCTACACCTTC. It is translated as CASRYTGSYGYTF.

The chain joins TRBV7-9 to TRBJ2-5, with 7 bases lining up with TRBD1. Germline assignment: CDR1 SEHNR and CDR2 FQNEAQ (reference sequence). With V trimmed by 5 bases and J by 1 base, 4 bases remained unmatched. The CDR3 is 14 amino acids. In DNA, the CDR3 is TGTGCCAGCAGCCCGTGGGACAGCCAAGAGACCCAGTACTTC. Its translation is CASSPWDSQETQYF. Drawing the rest from reference TRBV7-9 and TRBJ2-5, the complete variable domain is DTGVSQNPRHKITKRGQNVTFRCDPISEHNRLYWYRQTLGQGPEFLTYFQNEAQLEKSRLLSDRFSAERPKGSFSTLEIQRTEQGDSAMYLCASSPWDSQETQYFGPGTRLLVL.

This chain connects TRBV10-3 to TRBJ2-7; 9 nucleotides match TRBD1. With V trimmed by 8 bases and J by 3 bases, 11 bases remained unmatched. Germline CDR1 and CDR2: ENHRY and SYGVKD. This CDR3 region has 15 residues. The CDR3: CAIGSMGTGFYEQYF. The CDR3, as DNA: TGTGCCATCGGTTCTATGGGGACAGGGTTCTACGAGCAGTACTTC.

The chain combines TRBV27 with TRBJ1-5; tentative D call: TRBD1 (5 bases). This CDR3 has 13 amino acids. Trimming took off 2 bases at V and 6 bases at J, with 8 bases between the two ends. Germline V gives CDR1 MNHEY, CDR2 SMNVEV (reference sequence). In nucleotides, the CDR3 is TGTGCCAGCAGTTTAGGGGGGGTTCAGCCCCAGCATTTT. It translates to CASSLGGVQPQHF.

The chain carries TRBV10-1 and TRBJ2-1; D gene unclear. CDR3 length: 17 residues. The germline V and J ends were trimmed by 0 bases and 0 bases, with 12 bases remaining between them. CDR1 and CDR2 from the germline V gene are WNHNN and SYGVQD (reference sequence). CDR3 coding DNA: TGCGCCAGCAGTGAGTCCTGGGCCCAAAGCTCCTACAATGAGCAGTTCTTC. It encodes CASSESWAQSSYNEQFF.